This T cell receptor beta chain was obtained from a study of T cells in Graves' hyperthyroidism and ophthalmopathy. General study results and limits: Stable hyperthyroidism was told apart from ophthalmopathy by a model built on 13 V-J features.

Many counts were recorded for this clonotype. Its antigen is not known. Germline V lookup: CDR1 MNHEY, CDR2 SVGAGI. Trimming left V 7 bases short and J 0 bases short, with 13 bases between. There are 15 residues in the CDR3. The investigators amplified TCR beta CDR3 regions from RNA transcripts. During a first-round RT-PCR of the TCR CDR3, the HTBI primer set was used. One entry per CDR3 protein results from TCRdb running MiXCR on the multiplex PCR reads. The sample holds about 250,000 distinct CDR3 sequences; about 25% are singletons and the top ten take approximately 32%. The receptor's source is a woman between 40 and 50 years old with Graves' ophthalmopathy. Sequenced input: blood. This chain uses TRBV6-5 with TRBJ1-5; D gene uncertain. This CDR3 reads CASKESDHSNQPQHF. In DNA form, the CDR3 reads TGTGCCAGCAAGGAATCGGATCATAGCAATCAGCCCCAGCATTTT.